Detailed here is one T cell receptor (beta chain). This sample was included in a study of blood T cell repertoires in COVID-19. In the study overall: The study drew acute and convalescent COVID-19 samples from the United States, Italy and Spain.

The repertoire was sequenced with immunoSEQ multiplex PCR; TCRdb's copy has only in-frame clones and lacks some. The table has around 130,000 clones, 84% seen once. Study members were between roughly 18 and 100 years old and lived in 20 to 30 US regions. Participants had their cohort set by participant-reported clinical history. Two consecutive negative NP/OP PCR tests, clearance, or resolved symptoms defined Cohort 3 recovery. V was pared by 7 bases and J by 6 bases, with 15 bases of the junction left unmatched. Germline V gene sequence: CDR1 MDHEN, CDR2 SYDVKM. This CDR3 is built from 16 residues. What was sequenced was PBMCs or T cells enriched from blood (not recorded which). The V and J genes are TRBV28 and TRBJ1-1; 9 positions match TRBD1. This sequence was found in a woman in her thirties who had recovered from COVID-19. The CDR3 DNA reads as TGTGCCAGCACCCTCTCGAAAGGGACAGGGAGAGCTGAAGCTTTCTTT. This codes for CASTLSKGTGRAEAFF.